This T cell receptor (beta chain) originates from a study of T-cell reconstitution after alpha-beta-depleted transplantation in children. Germline CDR1 reads SGHTA; CDR2 reads FQGNSA. Between the trimmed V and J ends, which lost 2 bases and 2 bases, there was a span of 10 bases. The CDR3 is 15 residues long. It was with unique molecular identifiers that the TCRbeta library was prepared. TCRdb called the PCR reads again in MiXCR, with one record for every CDR3 protein. The sample lists roughly 170,000 distinct CDR3 sequences, 6% to 7% occurring once. This clonotype was detected ten times or more. The input for sequencing was PBMCs from the stem cell graft donor, taken from the stem cell graft. J is TRBJ1-3 and V is TRBV7-2, with D possibly matching TRBD1 (5 bases). The sequence was collected from a human donor who donated a stem cell graft to a child with Wiskott-Aldrich syndrome. The CDR3 sequence is CASSLSWGTGNTIYF. DNA for the CDR3: TGTGCCAGCAGCTTATCTTGGGGGACTGGAAACACCATATATTTT.